Shown below are 8 T cell receptor beta chains from a single sample sequenced in a study of T cell responses to AZD1222 COVID-19 vaccine. TCRdb's table, derived via immunoSEQ multiplex PCR, lists solely in-frame clones and lacks some. The table shows approximately 150,000 clones, with 88% occurring only once. The sequencing here drew on peripheral blood, taken 28 days after the second dose of the MenACWY control vaccine. These receptors were collected from an adult who received the MenACWY meningococcal vaccine as a control.

The chain links TRBV12-2 to TRBJ1-6; the D segment call TRBD1 is taken from the table without a DNA check. TRBV12-2 is assigned pseudogene status. The CDR3 sequence is 15 residues long. CDR3 sequence reads: CASRFPPGQPLPLHF. The DNA for the CDR3 is TGTGCAAGTCGCTTCCCTCCGGGACAGCCGTTGCCCCTCCACTTT.

In regard to this clone: At one end the junction does not follow the germline gene, possibly because of a read error. The DNA of the CDR3 is TGTGCTAGCAGCTTAGAGCCTGGCGGTAGCACAGATACGCAGTATTTT. Translated, it gives CASSLEPGGSTDTQYF. This chain connects TRBV7-7 to TRBJ2-3; no definite D call. Germline V lookup: CDR1 SSHAT, CDR2 FNYEAQ (reference sequence). This CDR3 comprises 16 residues.

The chain employs TRBV5-1 and TRBJ1-2; D gene ambiguous. V was cut by 2 bases and J by 4 bases, with 15 bases left in between. Looked up from germline, CDR1 is SGHRS and CDR2 is YFSETQ. The CDR3 loop spans 15 amino acids. The CDR3 loop is CASSLVGVVGYGYTF. The CDR3 DNA is TGCGCCAGCAGCTTAGTGGGCGTCGTTGGCTATGGCTACACCTTC.

The rearrangement uses TRBV2 and TRBJ1-1; perhaps TRBD1 as D (6 bases). The CDR3 is made up of 14 amino acids. The germline V gene encodes CDR1 SNHLY and CDR2 FYNNEI. V lost 7 bases and J 5 bases, leaving 17 bases between the germline ends. This chain's CDR3 is CASTREAGVTEAFF. In nucleotides, the CDR3 is TGTGCCAGCACCCGAGAGGCAGGGGTTACTGAAGCTTTCTTT.

The rearrangement joins TRBV6-5 to TRBJ1-1; 9 bases fit TRBD1. V shed 2 bases and J 8 bases; nucleotides not matched to a gene: 3. Germline-derived CDR1 and CDR2 are MNHEY and SVGAGI. This CDR3 comprises 13 residues. This chain's CDR3 is CASSYTGTGEAFF. The CDR3 region has the DNA TGTGCCAGCAGTTACACCGGGACAGGGGAAGCTTTCTTT.

The rearrangement joins TRBV5-5 to TRBJ2-4, with 8 nucleotides matching TRBD1. The ends lost 3 bases at V and 1 base at J; junction bases unmatched: 9. The CDR3 covers 17 residues. CDR1 is SGHKS and CDR2 is YYEKEE in the germline V gene (reference sequence). The CDR3 nucleotides are TGTGCCAGCAGCTCCGGACAGGGCACCCGGGCCAAAAACATTCAGTACTTC. Translating it yields CASSSGQGTRAKNIQYF.

The chain is built from TRBV4-3 and TRBJ1-4; D is perhaps TRBD1 (5 bases). This CDR3 is 13 amino acids long. Germline CDR1 is LGHNA and CDR2 is YSLEER. V lost 0 bases and J 8 bases, leaving 7 bases between the germline ends. The CDR3 DNA reads TGCGCCAGCAGCCAAGACCGGGGGGAAAAACTGTTTTTT. Protein product: CASSQDRGEKLFF.

This clone was observed a few times. The J gene is TRBJ2-1, the V gene TRBV2, with D perhaps being TRBD1 or TRBD2 (5 bases each). V lost 6 bases and J lost 4, with 13 bases in between. The CDR3 has 14 amino acids. Germline V CDR1 and CDR2: SNHLY, FYNNEI. CDR3 amino acids: CASRGTGDYNEQFF. The CDR3 region has the DNA TGTGCCAGCAGGGGGACGGGTGATTACAATGAGCAGTTCTTC.